The entry below gives a single T cell receptor beta chain sequence along with its context. As yet, its antigen is unknown. A multiplex PCR was run with 60 Vbeta primers and 13 Jbeta primers. Clones were read by immunoSEQ multiplex PCR, and TCRdb kept only the in-frame ones, dropping some. Of 200,000 to 250,000 clones listed, more than 75% are singletons. These data are taken from a study of cytomegalovirus exposure and HLA in healthy donors. Study-level points and caveats: Later work found most CMV-associated TCR beta chains apparently HLA-restricted.

This CDR3 has 15 amino acids. Germline V gives CDR1 MGHRA, CDR2 YSYEKL. V was trimmed by 2 bases and J by 7 bases, leaving 15 bases between them. The sequence came from a human donor in good health. The sample taken for sequencing was PBMCs. The chain links TRBV4-1 to TRBJ2-1; no clear D. CDR3 sequence: CASSQSRQERNEQFF. The CDR3 coding sequence is TGCGCCAGCAGCCAAAGCCGACAAGAAAGAAATGAGCAGTTCTTC.